Presented here are 10 T cell receptor beta chains from one specimen sequenced in a study of T-cell memory formation after mild COVID-19. TCRdb redid the calling of the 5' RACE reads with MiXCR, one entry per CDR3 protein. The profile covers fewer than 600,000 distinct CDR3 sequences, with about 20% appearing a single time and about 8.2% taken by the ten largest. The sequencing input was PBMCs or a T cell subset sorted from them (not recorded which). The receptors here all came from an adult woman who had mild COVID-19 (a few samples of this study predate the infection). Cell type and time point are not known.

There are many counts of this clonotype. This chain joins TRBV6-1 and TRBJ2-2, with TRBD1 identical over 9 bases. Germline V gene data show CDR1 as MNHNS and CDR2 as SASEGT. V was pared by 9 bases and J by 2 bases, with 1 base of the junction left unmatched. This CDR3 is built from 13 residues. CDR3 sequence: CARGQGNTGELFF. The CDR3 DNA reads TGTGCCAGGGGACAGGGTAACACCGGGGAGCTGTTTTTT.

The V and J genes are TRBV15 and TRBJ1-1, with D uncertain. Trimming took 3 bases from V and 2 from J, leaving 7 bases between them. The CDR3 totals 13 residues. The germline V gene encodes CDR1 LNHNV and CDR2 YYDKDF (reference sequence). The CDR3 loop is CATSSEKNTEAFF. CDR3 DNA: TGTGCCACCAGCAGCGAGAAAAACACTGAAGCTTTCTTT. Supplemented by reference TRBV15 and TRBJ1-1, the full variable domain reads DAMVIQNPRYQVTQFGKPVTLSCSQTLNHNVMYWYQQKSSQAPKLLFHYYDKDFNNEADTPDNFQSRRPNTSFCFLDIRSPGLGDTAMYLCATSSEKNTEAFFGQGTRLTVV.

This clonotype was observed a handful of times. The rearrangement uses TRBV15 and TRBJ1-2; perhaps TRBD1 as D (6 bases). The CDR3 has 15 residues. Germline CDR1 LNHNV, CDR2 YYDKDF (reference sequence). V was pared by 0 bases and J by 4 bases, with 12 bases between. The CDR3 coding sequence is TGTGCCACCAGCAGAGAAATCGGGGACACCTATGGCTACACCTTC. Translating it yields CATSREIGDTYGYTF. Variable domain in full (rest from reference TRBV15 and TRBJ1-2): DAMVIQNPRYQVTQFGKPVTLSCSQTLNHNVMYWYQQKSSQAPKLLFHYYDKDFNNEADTPDNFQSRRPNTSFCFLDIRSPGLGDTAMYLCATSREIGDTYGYTFGSGTRLTVV.

This chain uses TRBV24-1 with TRBJ1-1; 7 bases map to TRBD1. Germline V lookup: CDR1 KGHDR, CDR2 SFDVKD. Trimming cost V 4 bases and J 6 bases; bases outside gene matches: 4. This CDR3 comprises 13 residues. The CDR3 loop reads CATSDLGQPEAFF. CDR3 bases: TGTGCCACCAGTGACCTGGGACAGCCTGAAGCTTTCTTT.

This chain links TRBV2 with TRBJ2-7; 7 nucleotides align to TRBD2. The germline gives CDR1 SNHLY, CDR2 FYNNEI. V trimming: 1 base; J trimming: 3 bases; junction bases outside the gene matches: 6. The CDR3 covers 15 residues. The CDR3 region is CASSEGPSGSYEQYF. The DNA of the CDR3 is TGTGCCAGCAGTGAAGGGCCTAGCGGTAGCTACGAGCAGTACTTC.

Of note for this clonotype: Relative to the germline gene, one junction end is altered; a read error may explain this. The CDR3 loop is CAIASHLNPHDHNEQLF. The DNA of the CDR3 is TGTGCCATCGCAAGTCACCTAAATCCGCACGATCACAATGAGCAGTTATTC. V is TRBV10-3 and J is TRBJ2-1; D remains ambiguous. Germline V gene data show CDR1 as ENHRY and CDR2 as SYGVKD. This CDR3 spans 17 amino acids.

The chain couples TRBV19 to TRBJ1-2; the D is unclear. The ends were cut back, 8 bases at V and 0 bases at J, with 10 bases in the middle. There are 13 residues in the CDR3. Germline V CDR1 and CDR2: LNHDA, SQIVND (reference sequence). CDR3 loop: CASLSRANYGYTF. As DNA, the CDR3 is TGTGCCAGTCTAAGCAGAGCTAACTATGGCTACACCTTC.

The chain links TRBV5-1 to TRBJ2-1; D is ambiguous. Germline CDR1 and CDR2: SGHRS and YFSETQ. Trimming left V 7 bases short and J 0 bases short, with 14 bases between. The CDR3 covers 15 residues. CDR3 DNA sequence: TGCGCCAGCGTCCCCCTGAGGAGCTCCTACAATGAGCAGTTCTTC. This codes for CASVPLRSSYNEQFF.

The rearrangement links TRBV4-2 to TRBJ2-7; no clear D. V gave up 0 bases and J gave up 1 base, with 16 bases separating them. Germline V gives CDR1 LGHNA, CDR2 YNFKEQ. The CDR3 runs to 17 residues. DNA for the CDR3: TGTGCCAGCAGCCAAGAAGGAATTTTAGGGCCTTCCTACGAGCAGTACTTC. It specifies CASSQEGILGPSYEQYF.

This clonotype showed up many times. This chain connects TRBV18 to TRBJ2-5; perhaps TRBD2 as D (6 bases). Germline CDR1 reads KGHSH; CDR2 reads LQKENI. This CDR3 is 13 amino acids long. Deletions cut 6 bases from V and 4 bases from J, with 12 bases between. CDR3 residues: CASSPGEAETQYF. The DNA of the CDR3 is TGTGCCAGCTCTCCGGGGGAGGCAGAGACCCAGTACTTC. The whole variable domain, remainder taken from reference TRBV18 and TRBJ2-5, is NAGVMQNPRHLVRRRGQEARLRCSPMKGHSHVYWYRQLPEEGLKFMVYLQKENIIDESGMPKERFSAEFPKEGPSILRIQQVVRGDSAAYFCASSPGEAETQYFGPGTRLLVL.